This paragraph reports one T cell receptor beta chain. The trim removed 2 bases at V and 2 bases at J, leaving 3 bases unmatched. CDR3 length: 15 amino acids. The germline V gene encodes CDR1 SGHVS and CDR2 FQNEAQ. Authors' data handling: It was from reference gene primer amplification that nucleated cell counts were estimated. The method was immunoSEQ multiplex PCR; TCRdb's version includes in-frame clones alone and lacks a portion of them. The V and J calls and clone size are taken from that table; D and trimming were inferred from the DNA. The data contain about 190,000 clones, around 83% of them singletons. The data were taken from a study of blood T cell repertoires in COVID-19. Whole-study context: Material from acute and convalescent COVID-19 was sourced from the United States, Italy and Spain. Sample material is recorded as cDNA or gDNA derived from T cells, B-cell-depleted T cells, or PBMCs.

Material: peripheral blood. The origin of this receptor is a woman between 35 and 50 years old with acute or convalescent COVID-19. This chain uses TRBV7-8 with TRBJ2-5; 9 bases are shared with TRBD2. CDR3 in amino acids: CASSLLTSGQETQYF. The CDR3 DNA follows: TGTGCCAGCAGCTTACTGACTAGCGGTCAAGAGACCCAGTACTTC.